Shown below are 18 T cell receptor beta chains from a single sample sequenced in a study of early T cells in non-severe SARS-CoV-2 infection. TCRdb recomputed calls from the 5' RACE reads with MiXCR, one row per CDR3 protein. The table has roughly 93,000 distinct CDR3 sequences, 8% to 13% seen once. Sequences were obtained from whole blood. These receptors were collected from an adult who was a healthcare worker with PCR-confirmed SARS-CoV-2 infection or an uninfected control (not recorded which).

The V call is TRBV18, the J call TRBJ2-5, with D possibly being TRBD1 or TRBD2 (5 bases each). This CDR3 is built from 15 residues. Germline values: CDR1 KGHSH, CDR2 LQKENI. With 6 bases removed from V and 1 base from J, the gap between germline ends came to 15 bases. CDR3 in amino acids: CASSSGWGIQETQYF. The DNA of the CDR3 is TGTGCCAGCTCGTCAGGCTGGGGGATCCAAGAGACCCAGTACTTC.

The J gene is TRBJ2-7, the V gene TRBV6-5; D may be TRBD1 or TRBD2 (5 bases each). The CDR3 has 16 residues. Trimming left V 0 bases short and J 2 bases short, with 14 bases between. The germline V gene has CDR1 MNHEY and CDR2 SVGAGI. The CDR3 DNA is TGTGCCAGCAGTTACTCGGGACGCCCCAGGACCTACGAGCAGTACTTC. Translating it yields CASSYSGRPRTYEQYF.

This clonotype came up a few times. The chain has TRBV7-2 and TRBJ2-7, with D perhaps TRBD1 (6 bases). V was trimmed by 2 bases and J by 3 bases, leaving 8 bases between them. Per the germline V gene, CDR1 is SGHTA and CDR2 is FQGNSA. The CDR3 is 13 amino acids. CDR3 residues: CASSLQTGYEQYF. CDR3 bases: TGTGCCAGCAGCTTACAGACAGGCTACGAGCAGTACTTC.

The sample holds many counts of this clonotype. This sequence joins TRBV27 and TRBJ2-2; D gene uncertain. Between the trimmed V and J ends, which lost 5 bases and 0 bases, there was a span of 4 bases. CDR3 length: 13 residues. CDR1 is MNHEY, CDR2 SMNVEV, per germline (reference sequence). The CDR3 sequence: CASSLANTGELFF. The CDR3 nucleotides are TGTGCCAGCAGTCTCGCGAACACCGGGGAGCTGTTTTTT.

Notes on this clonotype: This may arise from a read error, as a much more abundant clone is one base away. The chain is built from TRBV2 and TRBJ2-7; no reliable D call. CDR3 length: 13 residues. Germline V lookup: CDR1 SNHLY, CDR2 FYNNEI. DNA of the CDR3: TGTACCAGCAGTGAACCAGGTCCCTACGAGCAGTACTTC. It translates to CTSSEPGPYEQYF.

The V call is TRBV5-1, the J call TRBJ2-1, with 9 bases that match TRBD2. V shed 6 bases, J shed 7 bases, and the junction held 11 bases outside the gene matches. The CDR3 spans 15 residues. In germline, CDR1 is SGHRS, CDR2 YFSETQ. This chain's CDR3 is CASNGGGAIVNEQFF. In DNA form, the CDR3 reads TGCGCCAGCAATGGCGGGGGGGCCATAGTGAATGAGCAGTTCTTC.

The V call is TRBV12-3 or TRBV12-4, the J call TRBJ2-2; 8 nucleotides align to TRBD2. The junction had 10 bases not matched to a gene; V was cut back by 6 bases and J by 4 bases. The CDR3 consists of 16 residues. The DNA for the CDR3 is TGTGCCAGCAGACTCCCAGCGGGAGCGGGCACCGGGGAGCTGTTTTTT. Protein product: CASRLPAGAGTGELFF.

CDR3 region: CSARDLGLAGGPGEQFF. The CDR3 DNA reads TGCAGTGCTAGAGATCTTGGGCTAGCGGGGGGGCCAGGTGAGCAGTTCTTC. The rearrangement uses TRBV20-1 and TRBJ2-1; 12 bases agree with TRBD2. The CDR3 is 17 amino acids. The V gene end was trimmed by 0 bases and the J gene end by 9 bases; junction bases not matched to a gene: 12. The V gene's germline CDR1 is DFQATT and CDR2 SNEGSKA (reference sequence).

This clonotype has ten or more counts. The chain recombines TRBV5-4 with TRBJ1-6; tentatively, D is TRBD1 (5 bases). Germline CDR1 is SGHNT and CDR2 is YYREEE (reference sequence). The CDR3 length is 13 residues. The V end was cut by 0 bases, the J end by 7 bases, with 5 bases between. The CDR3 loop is CASSLDRNSPLHF. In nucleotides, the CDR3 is TGTGCCAGCAGCTTGGACAGGAATTCACCCCTCCACTTT.

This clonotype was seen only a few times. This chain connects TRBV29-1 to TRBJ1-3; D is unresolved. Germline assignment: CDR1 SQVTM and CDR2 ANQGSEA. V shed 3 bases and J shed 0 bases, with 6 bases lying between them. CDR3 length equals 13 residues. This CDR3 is CSVEKGSGNTIYF. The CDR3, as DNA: TGCAGCGTTGAGAAAGGCTCTGGAAACACCATATATTTT. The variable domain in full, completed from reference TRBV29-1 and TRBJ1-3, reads SAVISQKPSRDICQRGTSLTIQCQVDSQVTMMFWYRQQPGQSLTLIATANQGSEATYESGFVIDKFPISRPNLTFSTLTVSNMSPEDSSIYLCSVEKGSGNTIYFGEGSWLTVV.

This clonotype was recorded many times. The CDR3 bases are TGTGCCACCAGCAGAGATCCGAAGGGCAATCAGCCCCAGCATTTT. This encodes CATSRDPKGNQPQHF. The rearrangement links TRBV15 to TRBJ1-5; D is undetermined. With 0 bases removed from V and 2 bases from J, the gap between germline ends came to 8 bases. The CDR3 contains 15 residues. CDR1 is LNHNV and CDR2 is YYDKDF in the germline V gene (reference sequence). The full variable domain, rest sourced from reference TRBV15 and TRBJ1-5, is DAMVIQNPRYQVTQFGKPVTLSCSQTLNHNVMYWYQQKSSQAPKLLFHYYDKDFNNEADTPDNFQSRRPNTSFCFLDIRSPGLGDTAMYLCATSRDPKGNQPQHFGDGTRLSIL.

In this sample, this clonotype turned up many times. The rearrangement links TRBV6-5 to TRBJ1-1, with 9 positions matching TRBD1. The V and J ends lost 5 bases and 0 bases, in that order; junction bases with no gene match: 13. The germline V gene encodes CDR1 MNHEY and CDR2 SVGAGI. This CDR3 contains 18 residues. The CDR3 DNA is TGTGCCAGCAGTCGTTCGGGACAGGGTCCACGGATGAACACTGAAGCTTTCTTT. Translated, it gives CASSRSGQGPRMNTEAFF.

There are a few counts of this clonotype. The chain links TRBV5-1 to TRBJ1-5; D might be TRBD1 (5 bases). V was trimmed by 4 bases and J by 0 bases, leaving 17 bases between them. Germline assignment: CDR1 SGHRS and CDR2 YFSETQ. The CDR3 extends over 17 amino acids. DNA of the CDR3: TGCGCCAGCAGCAAGACACCCCCAGGGCCTAGCAATCAGCCCCAGCATTTT. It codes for CASSKTPPGPSNQPQHF. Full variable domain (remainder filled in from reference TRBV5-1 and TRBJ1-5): KAGVTQTPRYLIKTRGQQVTLSCSPISGHRSVSWYQQTPGQGLQFLFEYFSETQRNKGNFPGRFSGRQFSNSRSEMNVSTLELGDSALYLCASSKTPPGPSNQPQHFGDGTRLSIL.

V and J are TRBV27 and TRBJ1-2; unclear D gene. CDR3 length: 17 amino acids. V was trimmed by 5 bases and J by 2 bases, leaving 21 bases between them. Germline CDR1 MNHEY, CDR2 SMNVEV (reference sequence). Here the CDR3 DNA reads TGTGCCAGCAGTCCCAATCCCACGGCAGCTATCAACTATGGCTACACCTTC. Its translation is CASSPNPTAAINYGYTF.

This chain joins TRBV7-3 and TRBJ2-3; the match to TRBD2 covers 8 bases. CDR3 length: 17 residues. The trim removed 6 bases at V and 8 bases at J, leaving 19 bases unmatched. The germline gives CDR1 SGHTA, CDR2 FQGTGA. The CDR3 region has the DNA TGTGCCAGCAGTCTAGGACCCCTGGCGGGGGGCGTCGGTACGCAGTATTTT. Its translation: CASSLGPLAGGVGTQYF.

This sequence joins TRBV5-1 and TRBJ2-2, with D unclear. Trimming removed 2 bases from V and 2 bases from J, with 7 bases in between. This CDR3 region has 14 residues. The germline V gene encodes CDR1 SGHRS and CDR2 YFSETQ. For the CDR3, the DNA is TGCGCCAGCAGCTTCGAGACCAACACCGGGGAGCTGTTTTTT. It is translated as CASSFETNTGELFF.

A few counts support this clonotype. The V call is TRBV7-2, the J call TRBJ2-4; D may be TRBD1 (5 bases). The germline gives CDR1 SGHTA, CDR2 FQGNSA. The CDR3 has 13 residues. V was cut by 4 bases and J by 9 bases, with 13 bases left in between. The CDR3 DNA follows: TGTGCCAGCAGCTACCAGGGTTTTGCCATTCAGTACTTC. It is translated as CASSYQGFAIQYF.

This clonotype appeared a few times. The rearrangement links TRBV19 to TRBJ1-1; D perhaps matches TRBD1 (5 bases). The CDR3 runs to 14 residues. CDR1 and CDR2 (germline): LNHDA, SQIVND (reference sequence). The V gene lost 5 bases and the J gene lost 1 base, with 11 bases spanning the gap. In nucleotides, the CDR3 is TGTGCCAGTAGTGTCTTGGGGGGGAACACTGAAGCTTTCTTT. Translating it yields CASSVLGGNTEAFF.